This TCR beta chain stems from a study of post-analysis software for immune sequencing data. Prepared TCR beta cDNA libraries contained unique molecular identifiers. From the PCR reads, TCRdb called clonotypes with MiXCR, one entry per CDR3 protein. The sample lists roughly 800,000 distinct CDR3 sequences; about 43% were seen once. This CDR3 region has 17 residues. V lost 5 bases and J lost 4, with 22 bases in between. On this clonotype itself: Its specificity is not known.

Study-wide results and caveats: The five TRBV segments detected at higher frequency in patients than in controls included TRBV5-6, TRBV5-1 and TRBV20-1.

Source material: blood. The sequence came from a girl aged 10 to 17 with multiple sclerosis. The chain has TRBV12-3 or TRBV12-4 and TRBJ2-3; D could derive from TRBD1 or TRBD2 (5 bases each). The CDR3 is CASSRANPGTGSDTQYF. The CDR3 DNA reads as TGTGCCAGCAGTCGAGCTAACCCCGGGACCGGCTCAGATACGCAGTATTTT.